This TCR beta chain was obtained from a study of cytomegalovirus exposure and HLA in healthy donors. The CDR3 has 15 residues. CDR1 SGHRS and CDR2 YFSETQ come from the germline V gene. Between the trimmed V and J ends, which lost 4 bases and 2 bases, there was a span of 15 bases. PCR primers comprised 60 Vbeta and 13 Jbeta primers. Method: immunoSEQ multiplex PCR; TCRdb's copy keeps in-frame clones and lacks some. The repertoire includes around 30,000 clones, about 86% of them detected once, and 2.5% to 3.5% sits in the top ten. This sequence originates from a boy younger than 18 in good health and CMV-seronegative. Sequencing was performed on PBMCs. The chain joins TRBV5-1 to TRBJ2-5; tentative D call: TRBD2 (5 bases). The CDR3 DNA reads TGCGCCAGCAGCCGATTTAAAGCGGATCAAGAGACCCAGTACTTC. It yields the protein CASSRFKADQETQYF.